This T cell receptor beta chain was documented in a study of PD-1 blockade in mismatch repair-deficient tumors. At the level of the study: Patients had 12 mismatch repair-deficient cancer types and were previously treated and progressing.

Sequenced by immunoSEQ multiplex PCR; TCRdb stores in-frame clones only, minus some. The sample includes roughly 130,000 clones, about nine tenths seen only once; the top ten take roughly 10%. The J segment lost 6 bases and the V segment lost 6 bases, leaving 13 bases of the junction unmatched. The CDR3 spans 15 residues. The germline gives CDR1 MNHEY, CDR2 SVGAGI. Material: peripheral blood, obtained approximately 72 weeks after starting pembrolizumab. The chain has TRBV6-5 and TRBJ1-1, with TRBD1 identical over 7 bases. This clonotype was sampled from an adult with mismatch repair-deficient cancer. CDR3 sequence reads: CASSPTTGPGAEAFF. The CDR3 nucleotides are TGTGCCAGCAGCCCGACGACAGGGCCCGGGGCTGAAGCTTTCTTT.